This T cell receptor (beta chain) was identified during a study of blood T cell repertoires in COVID-19. Study-wide background: There were acute and convalescent COVID-19 samples, and they came from the United States, Italy and Spain. The cDNA or gDNA used as material had been derived from T cells, B-cell-depleted T cells, or PBMCs.

The method was immunoSEQ multiplex PCR; TCRdb's version includes in-frame clones alone and lacks a portion of them. Of some 190,000 clones listed, 70% to 85% were seen once; the top ten hold roughly 7.8%. Sequencing was carried out using peripheral blood. The clonotype originates from a woman older than 75 with COVID-19, enrolled during active disease.

The CDR3 DNA reads as TGTGCCAGCTCGACAGGGAACTCCTACGAGCAGTACTTC. This translates into CASSTGNSYEQYF. V usage is TRBV9 and J usage is TRBJ2-7, with 7 bases fitting TRBD1. The J segment lost 0 bases and the V segment lost 7 bases, leaving 4 bases of the junction unmatched. CDR1 and CDR2 (germline): SGDLS, YYNGEE. The CDR3 consists of 13 residues.